The sequence of this T cell receptor beta chain was determined in a study of cytomegalovirus exposure and HLA in healthy donors. Study-wide results and caveats: One variant, a missense change in DCLRE1C, was linked in a later analysis to TCR beta V- and J-gene trimming. Researchers reported from a later analysis that most CMV-associated TCR beta chains appeared HLA-restricted.

With 60 Vbeta and 13 Jbeta primers, the PCR was carried out. In the original analysis: There were about 86 million unique TCR beta chains by a later count, and approximately 11 million of them were shared. This table comes from immunoSEQ multiplex PCR, and its TCRdb copy is limited to in-frame clones, with some not included. That table gives V, J and clone size, and the DNA gave D and trimming. This sample has about 100,000 clones, with approximately 75% found just once. CDR1 is SGHRS, CDR2 YFSETQ, per germline. The CDR3 has 15 residues. With 4 bases clipped from V and 1 base from J, the junction kept 4 bases outside the gene matches. A word on this clone: Its antigen remains unknown.

This receptor was taken from a middle-aged woman in good health and CMV-seronegative. The source material was PBMCs. This chain connects TRBV5-1 to TRBJ2-5; the match to TRBD1 covers 10 bases. DNA for the CDR3: TGCGCCAGCAGCCGGGACAGGGGCACCCAAGAGACCCAGTACTTC. Its translation is CASSRDRGTQETQYF.